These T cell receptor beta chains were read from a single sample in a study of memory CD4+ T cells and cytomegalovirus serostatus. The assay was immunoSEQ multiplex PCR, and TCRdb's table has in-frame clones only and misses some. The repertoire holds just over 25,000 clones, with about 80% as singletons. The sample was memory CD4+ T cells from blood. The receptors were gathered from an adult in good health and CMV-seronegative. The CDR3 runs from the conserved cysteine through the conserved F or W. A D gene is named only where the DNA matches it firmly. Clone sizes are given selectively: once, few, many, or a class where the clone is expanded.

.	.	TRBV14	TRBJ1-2	CASSQERGLGGYTF	TGTGCCAGCAGCCAAGAGAGGGGCCTCGGCGGCTACACCTTC
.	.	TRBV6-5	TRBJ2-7	CASSYRDTEQYF	TGTGCCAGCAGTTACCGTGACACCGAGCAGTACTTC
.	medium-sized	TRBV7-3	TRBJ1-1	CASSSSPTGYTEAFF	TGTGCCAGCAGCTCGTCACCGACAGGCTACACTGAAGCTTTCTTT
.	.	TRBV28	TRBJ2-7	CASREQYEQYF	TGTGCCAGCAGGGAGCAATACGAGCAGTACTTC
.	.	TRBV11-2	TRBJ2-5	CASSFTHLSEWATQYF	TGTGCCAGCAGCTTTACCCATCTTTCGGAGTGGGCGACCCAGTACTTC
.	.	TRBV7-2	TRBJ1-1	CASSLQGRDTEAFF	TGTGCCAGCAGCTTACAGGGTAGGGACACTGAAGCTTTCTTT
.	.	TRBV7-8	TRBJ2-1	CASRVVSNEQFF	TGTGCCAGCCGAGTTGTCAGTAATGAGCAGTTCTTC
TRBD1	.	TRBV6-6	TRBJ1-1	CASRKIGQVDTEAFF	TGTGCCAGCAGGAAGATAGGACAGGTGGACACTGAAGCTTTCTTT
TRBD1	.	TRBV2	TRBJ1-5	CASSVGQGFGQPQHF	TGTGCCAGCAGTGTGGGACAGGGATTTGGGCAGCCCCAGCATTTT
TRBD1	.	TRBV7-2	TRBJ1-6	CASSSSPRGQNSPLHF	TGTGCCAGCAGCTCCAGCCCTAGGGGGCAGAATTCACCCCTCCACTTT
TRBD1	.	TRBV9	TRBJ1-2	CASSIQDRPNYGYTF	TGTGCCAGCAGCATTCAGGACAGGCCAAACTATGGCTACACCTTC
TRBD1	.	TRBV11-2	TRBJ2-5	CASSLGQGEETQYF	TGTGCCAGCAGCTTAGGACAGGGAGAAGAGACCCAGTACTTC
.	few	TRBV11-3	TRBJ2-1	CASSLNTYNEQFF	TGTGCCAGCAGCTTAAACACATACAATGAGCAGTTCTTC
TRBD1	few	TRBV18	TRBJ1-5	CASSPEGGGRQPQHF	TGTGCCAGCTCACCAGAGGGAGGGGGCCGGCAGCCCCAGCATTTT
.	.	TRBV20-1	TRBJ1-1	CSAQPGLRAFF	TGCAGTGCTCAACCGGGACTCCGAGCTTTCTTT
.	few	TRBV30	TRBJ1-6	CAWSGDGSTFSYNSPLHF	TGTGCCTGGAGTGGGGACGGGTCCACCTTCTCGTATAATTCACCCCTCCACTTT
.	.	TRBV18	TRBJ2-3	CASSSLPLSTDTQYF	TGTGCCAGCTCATCTCTTCCACTTAGCACAGATACGCAGTATTTT
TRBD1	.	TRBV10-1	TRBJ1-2	CASPGGTGRSRSF	TGCGCCAGCCCCGGAGGGACAGGGAGGAGCCGCTCCTTC
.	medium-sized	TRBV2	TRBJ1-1	CASQVSGDLNTEAFF	TGTGCCAGCCAAGTTAGTGGAGATTTGAACACTGAAGCTTTCTTT
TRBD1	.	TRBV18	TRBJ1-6	CASSPGDRGQVYNSPLHF	TGTGCCAGCTCACCCGGGGACAGGGGGCAGGTCTATAATTCACCCCTCCACTTT
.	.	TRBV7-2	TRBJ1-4	CASSLAMEGEKLFF	TGTGCCAGCAGCTTAGCAATGGAGGGGGAAAAACTGTTTTTT
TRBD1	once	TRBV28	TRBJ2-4	CASSQTRQGLIGVIQYF	TGTGCCAGCAGCCAAACCCGACAGGGCCTCATAGGGGTCATTCAGTACTTC
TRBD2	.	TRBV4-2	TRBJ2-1	CASSPAQLAGGMGEQFF	TGTGCCAGCAGCCCCGCCCAGCTAGCGGGGGGGATGGGTGAGCAGTTCTTC
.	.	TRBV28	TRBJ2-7	CASSSPQLLGNYEQYF	TGTGCCAGCAGTTCACCCCAACTGCTAGGAAACTACGAGCAGTACTTC
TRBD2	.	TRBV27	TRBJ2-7	CASSLGTSLVYEQYF	TGTGCCAGCAGTTTGGGGACTAGTTTAGTTTACGAGCAGTACTTC
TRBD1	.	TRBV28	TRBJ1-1	CASSLTGRNTEAFF	TGTGCCAGCAGCTTGACAGGGAGAAACACTGAAGCTTTCTTT
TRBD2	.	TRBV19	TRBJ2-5	CASSTPGGTETQYF	TGTGCCAGTAGCACCCCCGGGGGGACGGAGACCCAGTACTTC
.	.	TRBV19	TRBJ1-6	CASTRSGPRGSPLHF	TGTGCCAGTACCCGTTCGGGGCCAAGGGGTTCACCCCTCCACTTT
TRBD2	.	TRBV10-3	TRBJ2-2	CAIATGTMYPGELFF	TGTGCCATCGCGACCGGGACTATGTATCCCGGGGAGCTGTTTTTT
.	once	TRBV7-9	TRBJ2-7	CASSLGSAGLGYEQYF	TGTGCCAGCAGCTTAGGGTCGGCTGGGTTGGGCTACGAGCAGTACTTC
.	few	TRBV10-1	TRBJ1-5	CASSEGPAQPQHF	TGCGCCAGCAGTGAGGGTCCAGCTCAGCCCCAGCATTTT
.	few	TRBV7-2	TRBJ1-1	CASSPVERTEAFF	TGTGCCAGCAGCCCAGTGGAAAGGACTGAAGCTTTCTTT
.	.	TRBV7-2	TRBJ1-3	CASSLVDRGNTIYF	TGTGCCAGCAGCTTAGTTGACAGGGGAAACACCATATATTTT
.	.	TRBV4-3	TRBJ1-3	CASSQDIGNTIYF	TGCGCCAGCAGCCAAGATATTGGAAACACCATATATTTT
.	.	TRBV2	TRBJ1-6	CASSSYITNNSPLHF	TGTGCCAGCAGTTCGTACATCACAAATAATTCACCCCTCCACTTT
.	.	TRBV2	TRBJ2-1	CASSEPGRTYNEQFF	TGTGCCAGCAGTGAACCGGGGAGGACCTACAATGAGCAGTTCTTC